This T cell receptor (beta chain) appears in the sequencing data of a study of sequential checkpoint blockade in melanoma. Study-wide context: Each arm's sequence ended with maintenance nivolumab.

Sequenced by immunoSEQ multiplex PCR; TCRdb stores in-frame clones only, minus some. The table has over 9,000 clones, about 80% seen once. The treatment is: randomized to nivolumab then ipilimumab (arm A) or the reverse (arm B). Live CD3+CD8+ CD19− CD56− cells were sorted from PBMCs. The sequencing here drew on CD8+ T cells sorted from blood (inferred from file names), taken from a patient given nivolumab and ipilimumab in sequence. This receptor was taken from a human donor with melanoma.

CDR3 sequence (DNA): TGTGCCAGCAAGGGGACAGGGGGCTACTATGGCTACACCTTC. Translation: CASKGTGGYYGYTF. The rearrangement uses TRBV6-1 and TRBJ1-2; 12 bases are a match to TRBD1. Germline values: CDR1 MNHNS, CDR2 SASEGT. The CDR3 spans 14 residues. The trim removed 7 bases at V and 3 bases at J, leaving 3 bases unmatched.